Shown below are 29 T cell receptor beta chains from a single sample sequenced in a study of T cells after yellow fever vaccination. TCRdb passed the 5' RACE reads through MiXCR, listing each CDR3 protein once. This sample has under 200,000 distinct CDR3 sequences, with more than 9.5% found just once. Sequenced material: CD8+ T cells sorted from PBMCs, taken 15 days after the yellow fever booster vaccination. The receptors here all came from a young man who received the YFV17D yellow fever vaccine.

The V call is TRBV4-3, the J call TRBJ1-1; 7 positions match TRBD1. Looked up from germline, CDR1 is LGHNA and CDR2 is YSLEER. The CDR3 runs to 16 residues. Trimming took 4 bases from V and 11 from J; bases not matched to a gene: 19. The CDR3 sequence is CASSPHDGQAGLGAFF. CDR3 in DNA: TGCGCCAGCAGCCCCCATGATGGACAGGCCGGGTTGGGGGCTTTCTTT.

CDR3 nucleotide sequence: TGTGCCAGCAGCTCGCAGGGGGACAATGAGCAGTTCTTC. It codes for CASSSQGDNEQFF. The chain combines TRBV7-9 with TRBJ2-1; 7 bases align to TRBD1. The trim removed 4 bases at V and 5 bases at J, leaving 2 bases unmatched. Germline V lookup: CDR1 SEHNR, CDR2 FQNEAQ (reference sequence). CDR3 length equals 13 residues.

This clonotype was observed a handful of times. V is TRBV11-2 and J is TRBJ2-2, with unresolved D. Germline V gene lookup returns CDR1 SGHAT and CDR2 FQNNGV. Trimming stripped 1 base from V and 7 bases from J, with 13 bases between. This CDR3 spans 15 amino acids. CDR3 DNA sequence: TGTGCCAGCAGCTTAGTCGGCGCAGACATCGGGGAGCTGTTTTTT. Amino acids: CASSLVGADIGELFF.

In this sample, this clonotype turned up many times. The chain has TRBV5-1 and TRBJ2-5; D possibly corresponds to TRBD2 (6 bases). Per the germline V gene, CDR1 is SGHRS and CDR2 is YFSETQ. The CDR3 contains 14 residues. Trimming left V 2 bases short and J 2 bases short, with 10 bases between. This chain's CDR3 is CASSLTGEQETQYF. The CDR3 nucleotides read TGCGCCAGCAGCTTAACGGGGGAACAAGAGACCCAGTACTTC.

This chain uses TRBV12-3 or TRBV12-4 with TRBJ2-6; the D gene is possibly TRBD2 (6 bases). The CDR3 sequence is 14 residues long. The V end lost 8 bases, the J end lost 0 bases, and 8 bases lay between the germline ends. The CDR3 nucleotides are TGTGCCAGCTCCGGGAGCTCTGGGGCCAACGTCCTGACTTTC. It yields the protein CASSGSSGANVLTF.

This clonotype was counted at least ten times. The chain links TRBV25-1 to TRBJ1-2; 8 nucleotides line up with TRBD1. CDR1 MGHDK and CDR2 SYGVNS come from the germline V gene. The V segment lost 3 bases and the J segment 3 bases; nucleotides outside the gene matches: 0. CDR3 length equals 13 residues. CDR3 protein: CASSETGDYGYTF. Here the CDR3 DNA reads TGTGCCAGCAGTGAGACAGGGGACTATGGCTACACCTTC.

The V gene is TRBV19, the J gene TRBJ2-2; no clear D. The V and J ends lost 4 bases and 3 bases respectively, with 15 bases between them. The germline V gene encodes CDR1 LNHDA and CDR2 SQIVND (reference sequence). CDR3 size: 16 residues. The CDR3 nucleotides are TGTGCCAGTAGTAGACCCCCGCCCTTGGACACCGGGGAGCTGTTTTTT. As protein: CASSRPPPLDTGELFF.

This clonotype was detected only once. In nucleotides, the CDR3 is TGCAGCGTTTACCCGCGGGGGGGGAAGGGCTACACCTTC. This encodes CSVYPRGGKGYTF. J is TRBJ1-2 and V is TRBV29-1; possibly TRBD1 for D (5 bases). The CDR3 contains 13 residues. Trimming pared 5 bases from V and 8 bases from J, leaving 18 bases between. The germline V gene encodes CDR1 SQVTM and CDR2 ANQGSEA.

The gene calls are TRBV18 and TRBJ2-3, with a tentative D call TRBD2 (6 bases). Germline V lookup: CDR1 KGHSH, CDR2 LQKENI. V was cut by 0 bases and J by 0 bases, with 7 bases left in between. There are 15 residues in the CDR3. In nucleotides, the CDR3 is TGTGCCAGCTCACCACCCGGGACTAGCACAGATACGCAGTATTTT. As protein: CASSPPGTSTDTQYF.

CDR3 DNA sequence: TGTGCCAGCAGGCAGGACGGGGCTAACTATGGCTACACCTTC. Translating it yields CASRQDGANYGYTF. The V and J genes are TRBV6-5 and TRBJ1-2; no reliable D call. The CDR3 is 14 residues long. Germline assignment: CDR1 MNHEY and CDR2 SVGAGI. V was clipped by 6 bases and J by 0 bases, with 11 bases between them.

V is TRBV6-5 and J is TRBJ1-5; D uncertain. The CDR3 covers 14 residues. V was cut by 0 bases and J by 7 bases, with 10 bases left in between. Germline V CDR1 and CDR2: MNHEY, SVGAGI. For the CDR3, the DNA is TGTGCCAGCAGTTACTCCGGGGTTAACCAGCCCCAGCATTTT. This codes for CASSYSGVNQPQHF.

This clonotype was seen only a few times. The chain recombines TRBV12-5 with TRBJ1-5; no clear D gene. Germline loops: CDR1 LGHNT, CDR2 FRNRAP. V lost 5 bases, J lost 3 bases, and 11 bases lay in between. The CDR3 loop spans 14 amino acids. CDR3 nucleotides: TGTGCTAGTGGTCCTGACATCTCCAATCAGCCCCAGCATTTT. As protein: CASGPDISNQPQHF.

This clonotype showed up just a few times. V gene TRBV19 combines with J gene TRBJ1-5; D may be TRBD1 (5 bases). The CDR3 totals 14 residues. Germline CDR1 LNHDA, CDR2 SQIVND (reference sequence). V lost 5 bases and J 3 bases, leaving 11 bases between the germline ends. The CDR3 DNA reads TGTGCCAGTAGTGGTAGGGGTTACAATCAGCCCCAGCATTTT. It is translated as CASSGRGYNQPQHF.

This clonotype was picked up many times. This rearrangement joins TRBV12-3 or TRBV12-4 to TRBJ2-5; D uncertain. The CDR3 loop spans 16 amino acids. Trimming pared 5 bases from V and 0 bases from J, leaving 16 bases between. As DNA, the CDR3 is TGTGCCAGCAGTGCGGCCATGGCCTCGTACCAAGAGACCCAGTACTTC. Residues: CASSAAMASYQETQYF.

Regarding this clonotype: Germline and junction disagree at one end, which may indicate a read error. The genes are TRBV7-9 and TRBJ2-1; D is uncertain. Germline lookup yields CDR1 SEHNR and CDR2 FQNEAQ (reference sequence). The CDR3 extends over 8 amino acids. The CDR3: CASSLIVF. CDR3 bases: TGTGCCAGCAGCTTAATTGTCTTC.

The V gene is TRBV7-9, the J gene TRBJ2-7; D tentatively reads TRBD1 or TRBD2 (5 bases each). CDR3 length: 12 residues. Trimming stripped 3 bases from V and 6 bases from J, with 9 bases between. The V gene's germline CDR1 is SEHNR and CDR2 FQNEAQ (reference sequence). CDR3 nucleotides: TGTGCCAGCAGCTTGGGGGTGCGCGAGCAGTACGTC. It yields the protein CASSLGVREQYV.

This chain connects TRBV6-5 to TRBJ2-2; D is uncertain. From germline, CDR1 is MNHEY and CDR2 SVGAGI. Trimming took off 2 bases at V and 7 bases at J, with 8 bases between the two ends. The CDR3 spans 13 residues. As DNA, the CDR3 is TGTGCCAGCAGTTACACATTCGGCGGGGAGCTGTTTTTT. This encodes CASSYTFGGELFF.

This clonotype was detected many times. The chain recombines TRBV7-6 with TRBJ1-1; TRBD1 might be the D (5 bases). The CDR3 totals 15 residues. V lost 1 base, J lost 3 bases, and 12 bases lay in between. CDR1 and CDR2 (germline): SGHVS, FNYEAQ. CDR3 DNA sequence: TGTGCCAGCAGCTTAGACGCCTCGGGGGACACTGAAGCTTTCTTT. It specifies CASSLDASGDTEAFF.

This chain joins TRBV6-6 and TRBJ2-1; no definite D call. The V and J ends lost 6 bases and 4 bases respectively, with 10 bases between them. Germline V gene sequence: CDR1 MNHNY, CDR2 SVGAGI (reference sequence). This CDR3 spans 13 amino acids. The chain's CDR3 is CASSSSPYNEQFF. Written as DNA, the CDR3 is TGTGCCAGCAGCTCGTCCCCATACAATGAGCAGTTCTTC.

Only a few counts were recorded for this clonotype. The chain is built from TRBV7-9 and TRBJ2-7; possible D gene TRBD2, 7 bases. This CDR3 spans 14 amino acids. Per the germline V gene, CDR1 is SEHNR and CDR2 is FQNEAQ (reference sequence). Trimming stripped 5 bases from V and 4 bases from J, with 15 bases between. CDR3 DNA sequence: TGTGCCAGCAGCCCTCTGGGGGGGCGGTACGAGCAGTACTTC. Residues: CASSPLGGRYEQYF.

This clonotype occurred a few times. The chain carries TRBV4-1 and TRBJ1-2; D remains unclear. The CDR3 has 15 amino acids. Germline assignment: CDR1 MGHRA and CDR2 YSYEKL. The V gene lost 1 base and the J gene lost 2 bases, with 11 bases spanning the gap. The CDR3 DNA follows: TGCGCCAGCAGCCAAGTTACACCCACCAACTATGGCTACACCTTC. Protein product: CASSQVTPTNYGYTF.

The chain carries TRBV7-2 and TRBJ2-3, with 11 bases that match TRBD1. CDR1 SGHTA and CDR2 FQGNSA come from the germline V gene. The CDR3 is 15 amino acids. Germline trimming cut 4 bases from V and 1 base from J; bases unmatched to any gene: 1. The CDR3 reads CASSWDRGGTDTQYF. CDR3 DNA: TGTGCCAGCAGCTGGGACAGGGGGGGCACAGATACGCAGTATTTT.

The rearrangement uses TRBV6-5 and TRBJ2-5; 11 nucleotides agree with TRBD1. The V and J ends lost 2 bases and 5 bases, in that order; junction bases with no gene match: 16. Germline CDR1 and CDR2: MNHEY and SVGAGI. This CDR3 comprises 19 residues. CDR3 nucleotides: TGTGCCAGCAGTTACATTCCCGGGACAGGGGGTCTTACCGGGGAGACCCAGTACTTC. It is translated as CASSYIPGTGGLTGETQYF.

J is TRBJ2-7 and V is TRBV6-1; TRBD2 agrees at 10 bases. The CDR3 sequence is 15 residues long. Germline V gene data show CDR1 as MNHNS and CDR2 as SASEGT. J was trimmed by 3 bases and V by 7 bases; bases with no gene match: 9. The CDR3 spells CASTLWTSGSYEQYV. DNA for the CDR3: TGTGCCAGCACCCTGTGGACTAGCGGAAGCTACGAGCAGTACGTC.

V and J are TRBV18 and TRBJ2-7; D gene uncertain. The CDR3 extends over 16 amino acids. Trimming left V 8 bases short and J 0 bases short, with 20 bases between. Germline values: CDR1 KGHSH, CDR2 LQKENI. CDR3 sequence: CASPPTPHPCSYEQYV. The CDR3 DNA reads as TGTGCCAGCCCCCCGACCCCCCACCCCTGCTCCTACGAGCAGTACGTC.

This clonotype was recorded once. The junction and the germline gene differ at one end; a read error may be behind it. The chain joins TRBV10-2 to TRBJ2-7; 9 bases line up with TRBD1. This CDR3 contains 15 residues. Looked up from germline, CDR1 is WSHSY and CDR2 is SAAADI. The CDR3 coding sequence is TGCGCCAGCAGAGAGTCTCAACAGGGGGCCAACGAGCAGTACTTC. Protein product: CASRESQQGANEQYF.

The chain joins TRBV5-8 to TRBJ2-5; no definite D call. This CDR3 has 15 amino acids. In germline, CDR1 is SGHTS, CDR2 YDEGEE. With 2 bases removed from V and 2 bases from J, the gap between germline ends came to 13 bases. The CDR3 sequence: CASSFGLAGQETQYF. In DNA form, the CDR3 reads TGTGCCAGCAGCTTTGGGCTCGCTGGGCAAGAGACCCAGTACTTC.

The rearrangement joins TRBV5-4 to TRBJ2-3; unclear D gene. Germline values: CDR1 SGHNT, CDR2 YYREEE (reference sequence). The CDR3 has 15 residues. V was shortened by 3 bases and J by 1 base, with 12 bases between the two germline ends. The CDR3 coding sequence is TGTGCCAGCAGCTCTACGGCCTTAGGCACAGATACGCAGTATTTT. It is translated as CASSSTALGTDTQYF. The whole variable domain, remainder taken from reference TRBV5-4 and TRBJ2-3, is ETGVTQSPTHLIKTRGQQVTLRCSSQSGHNTVSWYQQALGQGPQFIFQYYREEENGRGNFPPRFSGLQFPNYSSELNVNALELDDSALYLCASSSTALGTDTQYFGPGTRLTVL.

This clonotype turned up a few times. The chain links TRBV4-2 to TRBJ2-2; D remains ambiguous. Trimming stripped 9 bases from V and 7 bases from J, with 9 bases between. CDR1 is LGHNA, CDR2 YNFKEQ, per germline. The CDR3 extends over 11 amino acids. This CDR3 reads CASRARGELFF. The CDR3 region has the DNA TGTGCCAGTCGAGCCCGCGGGGAGCTGTTTTTT.